This T cell receptor beta chain was identified during a study of glioma-infiltrating T cells. The study's findings and limits: Non-neoplastic patients had below-expected tissue-blood divergence, while all gliomas exceeded expectation.

TCR alpha and beta CDR3 regions were amplified from RNA using iRepertoire nested multiplex PCR. Via MiXCR, TCRdb re-called the multiplex PCR reads, giving one row per CDR3 protein. Among about 410,000 distinct CDR3 sequences listed, around 38% were seen once. In the case of this clonotype: Its target is not known.

This CDR3 has 14 residues. In germline, CDR1 is MDHEN, CDR2 SYDVKM. Trimming cost V 3 bases and J 2 bases; bases outside gene matches: 4. The chain employs TRBV28 and TRBJ2-7, with TRBD1 identical over 7 bases. What was sequenced was glioma tissue, nonneoplastic brain tissue, or PBMCs (not recorded which). This TCR derives from a human donor with low-grade glioma or glioblastoma, undergoing nonglioma brain surgery, or in good health (not recorded which). The CDR3 DNA reads as TGTGCCAGCAGTTTGACAGGGTATCCCTACGAGCAGTACTTC. This sequence encodes CASSLTGYPYEQYF.